These 17 T cell receptor beta chains were sequenced from one sample in a study of T cell repertoires in cytomegalovirus infection (dated by TCRdb to between 2019 and 2020). The instrument was an Illumina HiSeq 1500. TCRdb took the public reads, trimmed them with fastp at Q25, ran MiXCR for clone calling and kept in-frame beta chains. Each record represents a unique CDR3 protein, reported with the most common genes and DNA among its rows. For this sample the table gives roughly 200,000 distinct CDR3 sequences, of which about 15% were detected only once. The top ten hold around 25% of the sample. The source material was CD8+ T cells from PBMCs. The receptor set was obtained from a human donor in good health (CMV status not recorded). Some clones in this sample may be carry-over from other donors' samples.

This clonotype was recorded a few times. This chain connects TRBV6-2 or TRBV6-3 to TRBJ2-7; TRBD1 is a possible D gene (5 bases). The ends were cut back, 4 bases at V and 5 bases at J, with 15 bases in the middle. There are 14 residues in the CDR3. Per germline, CDR1 MNHEY and CDR2 SVGEGT. Written as DNA, the CDR3 is TGTGCCAGCAGTTTGCAGGGTTTTCTGAACGAGCAGTACTTC. Its translation is CASSLQGFLNEQYF.

The chain has TRBV4-3 and TRBJ2-3; 9 nucleotides agree with TRBD2. Looked up from germline, CDR1 is LGHNA and CDR2 is YSLEER. With 0 bases clipped from V and 5 bases from J, the junction kept 9 bases outside the gene matches. The CDR3 consists of 17 residues. In DNA form, the CDR3 reads TGCGCCAGCAGCCAAGAATTGGCTAGCGGGGTTGGAGATACGCAGTATTTT. Amino acid sequence: CASSQELASGVGDTQYF.

This chain connects TRBV6-2 or TRBV6-3 to TRBJ2-2; D not resolved. The V end lost 4 bases, the J end lost 3 bases, and 12 bases lay between the germline ends. This CDR3 is 15 amino acids long. Germline V gives CDR1 MNHEY, CDR2 SVGEGT. CDR3 in amino acids: CASSWTRGDTGELFF. CDR3 nucleotides: TGTGCCAGCAGTTGGACCCGAGGAGACACCGGGGAGCTGTTTTTT.

This clonotype was found many times. The chain uses TRBV28 and TRBJ2-7; 7 nucleotides align to TRBD2. V was pared by 2 bases and J by 6 bases, with 10 bases of the junction left unmatched. CDR3 length equals 15 residues. Germline CDR1 is MDHEN and CDR2 is SYDVKM. CDR3 region: CASSLGEGLVGEQYF. The CDR3 region has the DNA TGTGCCAGCAGTTTAGGGGAGGGTTTGGTTGGCGAGCAGTACTTC. Looking up the rest from reference TRBV28 and TRBJ2-7 gives the full variable domain: DVKVTQSSRYLVKRTGEKVFLECVQDMDHENMFWYRQDPGLGLRLIYFSYDVKMKEKGDIPEGYSVSREKKERFSLILESASTNQTSMYLCASSLGEGLVGEQYFGPGTRLTVT.

The chain combines TRBV13 with TRBJ1-1; D gene uncertain. From germline, CDR1 is PRHDT and CDR2 FYEKMQ (reference sequence). The V gene lost 0 bases and the J gene lost 1 base, with 9 bases spanning the gap. CDR3 length: 15 amino acids. The CDR3 sequence: CASSLGRGKNTEAFF. DNA for the CDR3: TGTGCCAGCAGCTTAGGCCGAGGGAAGAACACTGAAGCTTTCTTT.

The rearrangement links TRBV12-3 or TRBV12-4 to TRBJ2-6; 8 bases align to TRBD1. The CDR3 extends over 17 amino acids. The trim removed 5 bases at V and 0 bases at J, leaving 6 bases unmatched. The CDR3 loop is CASSPRTGPSGANVLTF. CDR3 DNA sequence: TGTGCCAGCAGTCCACGGACAGGGCCCTCTGGGGCCAACGTCCTGACTTTC.

The sample holds a few counts of this clonotype. The rearrangement links TRBV29-1 to TRBJ1-2; a possible D gene is TRBD1 (6 bases). The length of the CDR3 is 12 residues. The germline V gene encodes CDR1 SQVTM and CDR2 ANQGSEA. V was pared by 6 bases and J by 8 bases, with 16 bases between. The CDR3 coding sequence is TGCAGCGTACCCGACAGGTACCGCGGCTACACCTTC. This encodes CSVPDRYRGYTF. The whole variable domain, filled in from reference TRBV29-1 and TRBJ1-2, reads SAVISQKPSRDICQRGTSLTIQCQVDSQVTMMFWYRQQPGQSLTLIATANQGSEATYESGFVIDKFPISRPNLTFSTLTVSNMSPEDSSIYLCSVPDRYRGYTFGSGTRLTVV.

The chain is built from TRBV19 and TRBJ2-1; 9 nucleotides align to TRBD2. This CDR3 has 16 amino acids. The germline CDR1 and CDR2 sequences are LNHDA and SQIVND (reference sequence). The J segment lost 4 bases and the V segment lost 5 bases, leaving 9 bases of the junction unmatched. The DNA of the CDR3 is TGTGCCAGTAGTTTAAGGAAGCGGGGGGATTACAATGAGCAGTTCTTC. It specifies CASSLRKRGDYNEQFF. Together with reference TRBV19 and TRBJ2-1, the CDR3 gives the full variable domain: DGGITQSPKYLFRKEGQNVTLSCEQNLNHDAMYWYRQDPGQGLRLIYYSQIVNDFQKGDIAEGYSVSREKKESFPLTVTSAQKNPTAFYLCASSLRKRGDYNEQFFGPGTRLTVL.

This chain connects TRBV5-6 to TRBJ2-1; no firm D call. V was shortened by 1 base and J by 7 bases, with 9 bases between the two germline ends. The CDR3 extends over 13 amino acids. Germline V gives CDR1 SGHDT, CDR2 YYEEEE. CDR3 protein: CASSLFRANEQFF. As DNA, the CDR3 is TGTGCCAGCAGCTTGTTCCGGGCTAATGAGCAGTTCTTC.

This clonotype was seen only a few times. The gene calls are TRBV12-3 or TRBV12-4 and TRBJ2-7; TRBD2 aligns across 10 bases. The length of the CDR3 is 13 residues. V lost 5 bases and J lost 11; bases outside the gene matches: 9. The CDR3 protein is CASSTGLAVQKYF. The CDR3, as DNA: TGTGCCAGCAGTACAGGACTAGCGGTCCAGAAGTACTTC.

The chain couples TRBV6-5 to TRBJ2-2; D not resolved. This CDR3 is built from 16 residues. V dropped 5 bases and J dropped 3 bases, with 16 bases sitting between them. Germline V lookup: CDR1 MNHEY, CDR2 SVGAGI. The CDR3 sequence is CASSRTDSYYTGELFF. The CDR3 bases are TGTGCCAGCAGTAGGACGGATTCTTATTACACCGGGGAGCTGTTTTTT.

This sequence joins TRBV7-3 and TRBJ2-1, with 9 bases lining up with TRBD1. V trimming: 5 bases; J trimming: 3 bases; junction bases outside the gene matches: 5. CDR3 length equals 15 residues. In germline, CDR1 is SGHTA, CDR2 FQGTGA. CDR3 nucleotides: TGTGCCAGCAGCGCTACAGGGGGCTACTACAATGAGCAGTTCTTC. It encodes CASSATGGYYNEQFF. Full variable domain (remainder filled in from reference TRBV7-3 and TRBJ2-1): GAGVSQTPSNKVTEKGKYVELRCDPISGHTALYWYRQSLGQGPEFLIYFQGTGAADDSGLPNDRFFAVRPEGSVSTLKIQRTERGDSAVYLCASSATGGYYNEQFFGPGTRLTVL.

The J gene is TRBJ2-3, the V gene TRBV6-2 or TRBV6-3; 13 bases match TRBD2. This CDR3 is 17 amino acids long. Germline CDR1 and CDR2: MNHEY and SVGEGT. V gave up 5 bases and J gave up 4 bases; unmatched junction bases: 9. The DNA of the CDR3 is TGTGCCAGCAGTCCTGGACTAGCGGGGGCCCTGTCAGATACGCAGTATTTT. It codes for CASSPGLAGALSDTQYF.

The chain has TRBV7-9 and TRBJ2-3; D ambiguous. CDR3 length: 10 amino acids. V gave up 7 bases and J gave up 4 bases, with 3 bases separating them. Germline values: CDR1 SEHNR, CDR2 FQNEAQ (reference sequence). In DNA, the CDR3 is TGTGCCAGCACCCCAGATACGCAGTATTTT. Encoded protein: CASTPDTQYF.

This clonotype was detected a few times. The chain joins TRBV7-9 to TRBJ2-7, with D hard to call. There are 15 residues in the CDR3. CDR1 and CDR2 from the germline V gene are SEHNR and FQNEAQ (reference sequence). Trimming removed 8 bases from V and 1 base from J, with 18 bases in between. Here the CDR3 reads CASSTPRSPSYEQYF. CDR3 DNA: TGTGCCAGCTCAACGCCTAGGTCTCCTTCCTACGAGCAGTACTTC.

The CDR3 sequence: CSVEGRGNTIYF. The CDR3 DNA is TGCAGCGTTGAGGGGCGTGGAAACACCATATATTTT. The J gene is TRBJ1-3, the V gene TRBV29-1; perhaps TRBD1 as D (5 bases). With 3 bases removed from V and 3 bases from J, the gap between germline ends came to 6 bases. The CDR3 is 12 amino acids. Germline assignment: CDR1 SQVTM and CDR2 ANQGSEA.

This chain uses TRBV28 with TRBJ2-3; D is possibly TRBD1 (5 bases). CDR1 is MDHEN, CDR2 SYDVKM, per germline. The CDR3 consists of 19 residues. The ends were cut back, 3 bases at V and 5 bases at J, with 27 bases in the middle. The CDR3 region has the DNA TGTGCCAGCAGTTTTCCTATGGGCGCCTGGCAGGGTGGAATAGATACGCAGTATTTT. Residues: CASSFPMGAWQGGIDTQYF.